This paragraph reports one T cell receptor (beta chain). Its target is not known. The record originates from a study of T cell responses to AZD1222 COVID-19 vaccine. TCRdb's table, derived via immunoSEQ multiplex PCR, lists solely in-frame clones and lacks some. The sample lists just under 150,000 clones; around 90% were seen once. This CDR3 comprises 14 residues. J was trimmed by 15 bases and V by 4 bases; bases with no gene match: 7. Per the germline V gene, CDR1 is MNHEY and CDR2 is SMNVEV (reference sequence). Points from the study as a whole: Spike-specific TCR repertoires showed rising breadth and depth after two AZD1222 doses.

The source was peripheral blood, collected 28 days after the second AZD1222 dose. The clonotype originates from an adult who received the AZD1222 COVID-19 vaccine. The chain joins TRBV27 to TRBJ2-1; 15 bases line up with TRBD2. The CDR3 DNA reads as TGTGCCAGCAGTTCCGGGACTAGCGGGAGGTGGTGGTTCTTC. Protein product: CASSSGTSGRWWFF.